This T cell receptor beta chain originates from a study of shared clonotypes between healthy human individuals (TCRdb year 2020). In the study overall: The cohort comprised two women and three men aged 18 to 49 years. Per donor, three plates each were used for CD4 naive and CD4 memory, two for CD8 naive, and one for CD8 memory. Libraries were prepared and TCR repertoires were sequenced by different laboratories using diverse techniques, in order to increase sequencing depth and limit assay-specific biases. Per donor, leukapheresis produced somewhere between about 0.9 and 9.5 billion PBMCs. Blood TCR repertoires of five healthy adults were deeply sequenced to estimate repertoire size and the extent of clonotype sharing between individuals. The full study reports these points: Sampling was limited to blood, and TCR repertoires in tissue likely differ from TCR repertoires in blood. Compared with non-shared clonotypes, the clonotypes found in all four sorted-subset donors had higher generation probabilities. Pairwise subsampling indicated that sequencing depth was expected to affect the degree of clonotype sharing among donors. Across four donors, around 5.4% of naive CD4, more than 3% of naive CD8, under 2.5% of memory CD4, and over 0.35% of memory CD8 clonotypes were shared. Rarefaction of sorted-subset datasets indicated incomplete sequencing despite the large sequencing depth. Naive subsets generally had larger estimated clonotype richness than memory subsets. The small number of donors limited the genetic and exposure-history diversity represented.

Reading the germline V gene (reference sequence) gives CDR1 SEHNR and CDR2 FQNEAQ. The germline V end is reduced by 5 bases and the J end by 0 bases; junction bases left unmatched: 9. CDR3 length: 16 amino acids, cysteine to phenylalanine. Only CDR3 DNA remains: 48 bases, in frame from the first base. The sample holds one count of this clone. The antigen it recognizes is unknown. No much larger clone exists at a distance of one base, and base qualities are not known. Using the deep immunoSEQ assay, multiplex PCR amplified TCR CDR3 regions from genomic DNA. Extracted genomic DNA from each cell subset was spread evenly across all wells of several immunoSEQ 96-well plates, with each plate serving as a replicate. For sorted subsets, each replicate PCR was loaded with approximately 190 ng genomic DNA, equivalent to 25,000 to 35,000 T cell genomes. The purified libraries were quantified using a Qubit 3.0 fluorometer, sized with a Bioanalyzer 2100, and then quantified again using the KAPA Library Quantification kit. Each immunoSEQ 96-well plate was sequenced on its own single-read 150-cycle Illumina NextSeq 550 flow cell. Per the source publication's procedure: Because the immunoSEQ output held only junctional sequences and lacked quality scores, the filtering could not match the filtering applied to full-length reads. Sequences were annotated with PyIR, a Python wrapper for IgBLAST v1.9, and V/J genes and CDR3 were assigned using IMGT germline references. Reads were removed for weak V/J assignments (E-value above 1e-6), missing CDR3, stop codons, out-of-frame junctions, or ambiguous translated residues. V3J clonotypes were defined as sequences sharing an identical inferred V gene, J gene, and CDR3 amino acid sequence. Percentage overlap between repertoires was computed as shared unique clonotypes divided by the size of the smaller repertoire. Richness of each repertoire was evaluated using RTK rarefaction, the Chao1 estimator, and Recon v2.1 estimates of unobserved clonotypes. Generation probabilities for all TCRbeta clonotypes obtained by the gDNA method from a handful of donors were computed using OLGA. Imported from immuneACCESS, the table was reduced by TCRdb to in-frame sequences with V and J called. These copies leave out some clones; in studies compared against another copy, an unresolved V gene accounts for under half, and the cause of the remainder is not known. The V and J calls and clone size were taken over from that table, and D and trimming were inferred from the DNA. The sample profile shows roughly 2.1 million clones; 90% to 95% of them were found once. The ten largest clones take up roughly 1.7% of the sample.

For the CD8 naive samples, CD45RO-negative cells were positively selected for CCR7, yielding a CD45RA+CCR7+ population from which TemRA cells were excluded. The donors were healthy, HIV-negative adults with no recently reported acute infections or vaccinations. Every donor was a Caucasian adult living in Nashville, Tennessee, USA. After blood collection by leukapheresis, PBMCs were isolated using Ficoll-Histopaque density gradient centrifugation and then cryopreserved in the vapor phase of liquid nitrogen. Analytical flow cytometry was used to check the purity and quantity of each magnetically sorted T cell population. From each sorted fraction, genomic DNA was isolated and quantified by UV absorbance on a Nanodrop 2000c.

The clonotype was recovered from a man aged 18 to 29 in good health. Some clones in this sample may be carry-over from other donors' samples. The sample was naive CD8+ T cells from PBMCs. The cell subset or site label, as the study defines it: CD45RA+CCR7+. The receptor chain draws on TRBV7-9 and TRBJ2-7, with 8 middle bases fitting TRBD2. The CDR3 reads CASSPRMTSDSYEQYF. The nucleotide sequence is TGTGCCAGCAGCCCAAGGATGACTAGCGACTCCTACGAGCAGTACTTC. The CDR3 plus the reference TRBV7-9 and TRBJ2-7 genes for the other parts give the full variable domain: DTGVSQNPRHKITKRGQNVTFRCDPISEHNRLYWYRQTLGQGPEFLTYFQNEAQLEKSRLLSDRFSAERPKGSFSTLEIQRTEQGDSAMYLCASSPRMTSDSYEQYFGPGTRLTVT.